This T cell receptor (beta chain) was profiled in a study of blood T cell repertoires in COVID-19. The CDR3 is 13 amino acids. Germline V gives CDR1 LNHDA, CDR2 SQIVND (reference sequence). V gave up 4 bases and J gave up 5 bases, with 11 bases separating them. Some clones are missing from TCRdb's copy, which holds only in-frame ones; the method was immunoSEQ multiplex PCR. This sample has about 160,000 clones, with 80% found just once. This TCR was sampled from a man between 35 and 55 years old who had recovered from COVID-19. V usage is TRBV19 and J usage is TRBJ1-1; D possibly corresponds to TRBD1 (5 bases). The sample was PBMCs or T cells enriched from blood (not recorded which). CDR3 protein: CASSTQVRTEAFF. DNA for the CDR3: TGTGCCAGTAGTACACAGGTTCGAACTGAAGCTTTCTTT. The full variable domain, rest sourced from reference TRBV19 and TRBJ1-1, is DGGITQSPKYLFRKEGQNVTLSCEQNLNHDAMYWYRQDPGQGLRLIYYSQIVNDFQKGDIAEGYSVSREKKESFPLTVTSAQKNPTAFYLCASSTQVRTEAFFGQGTRLTVV.